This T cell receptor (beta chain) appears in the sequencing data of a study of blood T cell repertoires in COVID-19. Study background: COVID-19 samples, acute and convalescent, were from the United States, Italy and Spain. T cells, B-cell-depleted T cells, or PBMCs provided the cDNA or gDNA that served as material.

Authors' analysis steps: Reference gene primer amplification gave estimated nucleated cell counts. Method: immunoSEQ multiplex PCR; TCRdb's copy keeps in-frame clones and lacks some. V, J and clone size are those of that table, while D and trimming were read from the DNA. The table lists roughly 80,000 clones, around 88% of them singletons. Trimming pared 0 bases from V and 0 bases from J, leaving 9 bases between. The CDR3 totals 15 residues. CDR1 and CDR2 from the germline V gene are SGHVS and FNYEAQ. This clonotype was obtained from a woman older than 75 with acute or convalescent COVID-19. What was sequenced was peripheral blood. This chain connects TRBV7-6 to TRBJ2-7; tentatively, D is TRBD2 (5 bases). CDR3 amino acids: CASSLASDSSYEQYF. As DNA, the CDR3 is TGTGCCAGCAGCTTAGCCTCGGACTCCTCCTACGAGCAGTACTTC.